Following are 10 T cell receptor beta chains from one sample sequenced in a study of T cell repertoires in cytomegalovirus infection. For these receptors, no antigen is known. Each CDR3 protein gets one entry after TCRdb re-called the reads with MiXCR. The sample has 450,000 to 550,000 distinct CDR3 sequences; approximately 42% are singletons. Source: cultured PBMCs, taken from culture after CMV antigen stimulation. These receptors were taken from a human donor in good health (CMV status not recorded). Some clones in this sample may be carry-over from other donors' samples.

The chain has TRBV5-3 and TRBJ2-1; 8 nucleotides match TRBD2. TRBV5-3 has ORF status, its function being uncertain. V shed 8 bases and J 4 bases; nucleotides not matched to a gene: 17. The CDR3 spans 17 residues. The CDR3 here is CASSRGLSGRGYNEQFF. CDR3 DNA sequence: TGTGCCAGCAGCCGCGGGTTAAGCGGGAGAGGGTACAATGAGCAGTTCTTC.

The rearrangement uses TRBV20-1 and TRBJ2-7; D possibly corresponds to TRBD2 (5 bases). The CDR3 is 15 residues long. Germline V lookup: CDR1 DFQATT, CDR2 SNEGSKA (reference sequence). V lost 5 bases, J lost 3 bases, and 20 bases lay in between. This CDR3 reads CSAGEELGHSYEQYF. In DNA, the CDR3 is TGCAGTGCTGGGGAAGAACTAGGTCACAGCTACGAGCAGTACTTC.

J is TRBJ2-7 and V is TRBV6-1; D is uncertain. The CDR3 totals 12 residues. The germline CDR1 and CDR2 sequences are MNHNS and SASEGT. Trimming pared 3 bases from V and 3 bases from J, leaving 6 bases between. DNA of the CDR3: TGTGCCAGCAGTGAGTGGGGCTACGAGCAGTACTTC. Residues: CASSEWGYEQYF.

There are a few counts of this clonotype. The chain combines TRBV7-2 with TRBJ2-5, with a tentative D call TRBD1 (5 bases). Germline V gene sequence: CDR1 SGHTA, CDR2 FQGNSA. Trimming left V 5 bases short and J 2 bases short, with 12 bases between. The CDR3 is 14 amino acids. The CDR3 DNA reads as TGTGCCAGCAGCCCTACTCGACAGCAAGAGACCCAGTACTTC. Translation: CASSPTRQQETQYF.

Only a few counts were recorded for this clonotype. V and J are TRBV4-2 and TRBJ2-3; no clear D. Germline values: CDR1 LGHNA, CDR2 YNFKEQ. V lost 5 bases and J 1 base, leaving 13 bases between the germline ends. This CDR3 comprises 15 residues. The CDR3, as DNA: TGTGCCAGCAGCTGGACCGAGGCCGGCACAGATACGCAGTATTTT. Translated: CASSWTEAGTDTQYF.

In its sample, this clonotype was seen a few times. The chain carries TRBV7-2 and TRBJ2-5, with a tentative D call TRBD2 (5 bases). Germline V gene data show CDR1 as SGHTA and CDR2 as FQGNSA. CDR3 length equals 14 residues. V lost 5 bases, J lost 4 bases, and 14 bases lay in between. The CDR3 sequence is CASSPGGWAETQYF. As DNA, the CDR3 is TGTGCCAGCAGCCCCGGCGGGTGGGCAGAGACCCAGTACTTC.

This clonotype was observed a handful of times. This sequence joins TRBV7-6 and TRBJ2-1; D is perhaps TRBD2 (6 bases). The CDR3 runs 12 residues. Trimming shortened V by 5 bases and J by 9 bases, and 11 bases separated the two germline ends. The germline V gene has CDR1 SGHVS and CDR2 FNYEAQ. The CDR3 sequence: CASSGGLGEQFF. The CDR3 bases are TGTGCCAGCAGCGGGGGGTTAGGTGAGCAGTTCTTC.

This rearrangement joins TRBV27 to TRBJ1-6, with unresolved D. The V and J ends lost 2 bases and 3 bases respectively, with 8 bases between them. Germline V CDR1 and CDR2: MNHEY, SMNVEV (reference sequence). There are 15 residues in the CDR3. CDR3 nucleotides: TGTGCCAGCAGTTTAGGTCGGATCTATAATTCACCCCTCCACTTT. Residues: CASSLGRIYNSPLHF.

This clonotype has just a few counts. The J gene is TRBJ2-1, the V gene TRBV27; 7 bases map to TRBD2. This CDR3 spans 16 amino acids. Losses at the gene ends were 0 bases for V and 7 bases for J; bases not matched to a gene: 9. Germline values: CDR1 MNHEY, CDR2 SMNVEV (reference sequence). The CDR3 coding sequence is TGTGCCAGCAGTTTATCGACGGCGGGAGTAGGTAATGAGCAGTTCTTC. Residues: CASSLSTAGVGNEQFF.

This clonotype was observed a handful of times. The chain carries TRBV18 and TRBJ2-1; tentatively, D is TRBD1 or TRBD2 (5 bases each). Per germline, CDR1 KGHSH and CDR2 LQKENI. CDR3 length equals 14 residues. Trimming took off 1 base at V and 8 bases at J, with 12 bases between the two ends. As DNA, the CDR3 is TGTGCCAGCTCACCACTTATTGTGGGGGATGAGCAGTTCTTC. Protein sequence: CASSPLIVGDEQFF. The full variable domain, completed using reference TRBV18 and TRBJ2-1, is NAGVMQNPRHLVRRRGQEARLRCSPMKGHSHVYWYRQLPEEGLKFMVYLQKENIIDESGMPKERFSAEFPKEGPSILRIQQVVRGDSAAYFCASSPLIVGDEQFFGPGTRLTVL.